These 32 T cell receptor beta chains share one sample of origin, sequenced in a study of cytomegalovirus exposure and HLA in healthy donors (dated by TCRdb to about 2017). Library creation used the immunoSEQ multiplex PCR assay. For the multiplex PCR, a mixture combining 60 forward primers for TCR Vbeta segments and 13 reverse primers for TCR Jbeta segments was used. TCRdb took this table from immuneACCESS and kept in-frame rearrangements with V and J called. Such tables lack part of the clones; where checked against another copy, unresolved V genes explain under half of the gap, and the rest is unexplained. The sample profile shows fewer than 130,000 clones; around three quarters of them were found once. The top ten clonotypes cover about 2.5% of the sample. The sample consisted of PBMCs. These receptors originate from a man in his fifties in good health and CMV-seropositive.

The chain links TRBV5-6 to TRBJ2-7; TRBD2 matches at 11 bases. With 2 bases clipped from V and 1 base from J, the junction kept 14 bases outside the gene matches. CDR1 SGHDT and CDR2 YYEEEE come from the germline V gene. This CDR3 is built from 19 residues. In nucleotides, the CDR3 is TGTGCCAGCAGCTTCCGACTAGCGGGGACGTCTTCTAGATCCTACGAGCAGTACTTC. Its protein product is CASSFRLAGTSSRSYEQYF.

The genes are TRBV27 and TRBJ1-3; 8 bases map to TRBD1. CDR3 length: 17 residues. The germline V gene encodes CDR1 MNHEY and CDR2 SMNVEV (reference sequence). V shed 6 bases and J 0 bases; nucleotides not matched to a gene: 10. The CDR3, as DNA: TGTGCCAGCAGCCCACAGGGGGGGGGAGGCTCTGGAAACACCATATATTTT. Its protein is CASSPQGGGGSGNTIYF.

This chain's CDR3 is CASSSPGGETQYF. The CDR3, as DNA: TGTGCCAGCAGCTCCCCAGGAGGAGAGACCCAGTACTTC. The chain combines TRBV6-5 with TRBJ2-5, with D possibly matching TRBD2 (5 bases). The CDR3 loop spans 13 amino acids. Germline CDR1 is MNHEY and CDR2 is SVGAGI. The V gene lost 6 bases and the J gene lost 4 bases, with 12 bases spanning the gap.

The chain joins TRBV4-1 to TRBJ1-1; no clear D gene. In germline, CDR1 is MGHRA, CDR2 YSYEKL. V gave up 3 bases and J gave up 5 bases, with 13 bases separating them. The CDR3 has 14 residues. The CDR3 DNA reads TGCGCCAGCAGCCACATAACTGCCGGGACTGAAGCTTTCTTT. Translated: CASSHITAGTEAFF.

The genes are TRBV7-9 and TRBJ2-7; 9 bases map to TRBD1. CDR1 and CDR2 (germline): SEHNR, FQNEAQ (reference sequence). V lost 0 bases, J lost 6 bases, and 3 bases stayed unmatched. The CDR3 runs 14 residues. The CDR3 bases are TGTGCCAGCAGCTTAGCGCGGGACAGGGCCGAGCAGTACTTC. This sequence encodes CASSLARDRAEQYF.

Comments on this clone: This sample also contains other DNA sequences that code for the same CDR3. CDR3 DNA: TGTGCCAGCATGGTTAGTGGCACAGATACGCAGTATTTT. Protein product: CASMVSGTDTQYF. This chain uses TRBV6-5 with TRBJ2-3; D uncertain. The CDR3 totals 13 residues. Trimming removed 7 bases from V and 1 base from J, with 9 bases in between. Per the germline V gene, CDR1 is MNHEY and CDR2 is SVGAGI.

This chain joins TRBV30 and TRBJ1-2; D is undetermined. The CDR3 sequence is 14 residues long. Germline V gene lookup returns CDR1 GTSNPN and CDR2 SVGIG (reference sequence). V was cut by 3 bases and J by 3 bases, with 14 bases left in between. CDR3 bases: TGTGCCTGGAGCCCCGGGGTATTGGACTATGGCTACACCTTC. Its translation: CAWSPGVLDYGYTF.

This clone was seen more than once but under ten times. V is TRBV6-1 and J is TRBJ2-7; D is ambiguous. The CDR3 runs to 13 residues. V was shortened by 2 bases and J by 0 bases, with 5 bases between the two germline ends. Germline CDR1 and CDR2: MNHNS and SASEGT. The CDR3 DNA sequence: TGTGCCAGCAGTGAACAGGTCTCCTACGAGCAGTACTTC. This translates into CASSEQVSYEQYF.

This clone was seen a handful of times. The V call is TRBV2, the J call TRBJ1-6; tentatively, D is TRBD1 (6 bases). Trimming removed 5 bases at V and 7 bases at J, with 9 bases between. The CDR3 is made up of 13 amino acids. Germline CDR1 is SNHLY and CDR2 is FYNNEI. In DNA, the CDR3 is TGTGCCAGCAGTCTTACAGGGAATTCACCCCTCCACTTT. Translated: CASSLTGNSPLHF.

V usage is TRBV18 and J usage is TRBJ1-5, with D possibly matching TRBD1 (5 bases). CDR3 length: 16 residues. Germline V gene lookup returns CDR1 KGHSH and CDR2 LQKENI. The V end lost 6 bases, the J end lost 7 bases, and 22 bases lay between the germline ends. The CDR3: CASSESRGWGGQPQHF. The CDR3 DNA reads TGTGCCAGCTCCGAAAGTAGGGGCTGGGGAGGGCAGCCCCAGCATTTT.

This chain connects TRBV2 to TRBJ1-1; D is perhaps TRBD1 (5 bases). Trimming removed 6 bases from V and 4 bases from J, with 15 bases in between. Germline-derived CDR1 and CDR2 are SNHLY and FYNNEI. This CDR3 has 14 residues. The CDR3 reads CASSAAGRSTEAFF. CDR3 bases: TGTGCCAGCAGCGCCGCGGGGCGGAGCACTGAAGCTTTCTTT.

The genes are TRBV19 and TRBJ1-5; TRBD1 might be the D (6 bases). Germline lookup yields CDR1 LNHDA and CDR2 SQIVND (reference sequence). The CDR3 is 13 amino acids. The V end was cut by 10 bases, the J end by 4 bases, with 14 bases between. CDR3 sequence (DNA): TGTGCCACCAAGCGGACAGTGAATCAGCCCCAGCATTTT. This translates into CATKRTVNQPQHF.

V gene TRBV11-1 combines with J gene TRBJ2-5; unclear D gene. The germline V and J ends were trimmed by 4 bases and 3 bases, with 3 bases remaining between them. The CDR3 sequence is 11 residues long. Germline loops: CDR1 SGHAT, CDR2 FQDESV (reference sequence). Here the CDR3 reads CASSSKETQYF. CDR3 nucleotides: TGTGCCAGCAGCTCAAAAGAGACCCAGTACTTC.

This chain connects TRBV5-1 to TRBJ2-5, with 7 bases matching TRBD2. This CDR3 comprises 15 residues. J was trimmed by 3 bases and V by 9 bases; bases with no gene match: 14. CDR1 is SGHRS and CDR2 is YFSETQ in the germline V gene. The CDR3, as DNA: TGCGCCACCACCGCGACGTGGGGGGGGGAAGAGACCCAGTACTTC. Its translation: CATTATWGGEETQYF. Full variable domain (rest looked up from reference TRBV5-1 and TRBJ2-5): KAGVTQTPRYLIKTRGQQVTLSCSPISGHRSVSWYQQTPGQGLQFLFEYFSETQRNKGNFPGRFSGRQFSNSRSEMNVSTLELGDSALYLCATTATWGGEETQYFGPGTRLLVL.

The V and J genes are TRBV7-2 and TRBJ2-7, with TRBD2 matching over 8 bases. In germline, CDR1 is SGHTA, CDR2 FQGNSA. Trimming took 2 bases from V and 4 from J; bases not matched to a gene: 7. There are 15 residues in the CDR3. DNA of the CDR3: TGTGCCAGCAGCTTACGAGCGGGGGAGGGGTACGAGCAGTACTTC. Its translation: CASSLRAGEGYEQYF.

The chain is built from TRBV5-1 and TRBJ1-1, with D possibly matching TRBD1 (5 bases). Trimming took off 4 bases at V and 3 bases at J, with 10 bases between the two ends. Germline CDR1 and CDR2: SGHRS and YFSETQ. This CDR3 comprises 13 residues. The CDR3 sequence: CASSILGHTEAFF. CDR3 DNA: TGCGCCAGCAGCATTCTGGGGCACACTGAAGCTTTCTTT.

The V gene is TRBV6-1, the J gene TRBJ2-6; 9 nucleotides agree with TRBD1. The CDR3 runs 19 residues. Trimming took 6 bases from V and 4 from J; bases not matched to a gene: 16. The germline V gene has CDR1 MNHNS and CDR2 SASEGT. CDR3 coding DNA: TGTGCCAGCAGAGAACAGACCGGGACAGGGACTCTGGGGGCCAACGTCCTGACTTTC. Translation: CASREQTGTGTLGANVLTF.

CDR3 sequence (DNA): TGTGCCAGTAGTACAAGAACCTCCGGACTTTACGAGCAGTACTTC. Protein sequence: CASSTRTSGLYEQYF. The chain links TRBV19 to TRBJ2-7; D may be TRBD2 (5 bases). The germline V gene encodes CDR1 LNHDA and CDR2 SQIVND (reference sequence). Trimming removed 4 bases at V and 4 bases at J, with 17 bases between. The CDR3 runs to 15 residues. Complete variable domain (other parts from reference TRBV19 and TRBJ2-7): DGGITQSPKYLFRKEGQNVTLSCEQNLNHDAMYWYRQDPGQGLRLIYYSQIVNDFQKGDIAEGYSVSREKKESFPLTVTSAQKNPTAFYLCASSTRTSGLYEQYFGPGTRLTVT.

Here the CDR3 reads CASSLAQNYGYTF. DNA of the CDR3: TGCGCCAGCAGCTTGGCTCAGAACTATGGCTACACCTTC. The chain combines TRBV5-1 with TRBJ1-2; D is unclear. The CDR3 consists of 13 residues. CDR1 and CDR2 from the germline V gene are SGHRS and YFSETQ. V lost 0 bases, J lost 2 bases, and 5 bases lay in between.

The V call is TRBV7-6, the J call TRBJ2-3, with a possible D match to TRBD1 (5 bases). Germline CDR1 SGHVS, CDR2 FNYEAQ. This CDR3 region has 16 residues. V lost 1 base to trimming and J lost 1 base, with 12 bases between them. This CDR3 is CASSLGGPRGTDTQYF. Here the CDR3 DNA reads TGTGCCAGCAGCTTAGGGGGCCCACGAGGCACAGATACGCAGTATTTT. Full variable domain (rest looked up from reference TRBV7-6 and TRBJ2-3): GAGVSQSPRYKVTKRGQDVALRCDPISGHVSLYWYRQALGQGPEFLTYFNYEAQQDKSGLPNDRFSAERPEGSISTLTIQRTEQRDSAMYRCASSLGGPRGTDTQYFGPGTRLTVL.

V usage is TRBV6-1 and J usage is TRBJ2-3; 9 bases are a match to TRBD1. V trimming: 1 base; J trimming: 3 bases; junction bases outside the gene matches: 5. The CDR3 has 16 residues. In germline, CDR1 is MNHNS, CDR2 SASEGT. In DNA, the CDR3 is TGTGCCAGCAGTGAAGTAAGCGGGACAGGGACAGATACGCAGTATTTT. Translation gives CASSEVSGTGTDTQYF.

The genes are TRBV7-2 and TRBJ1-3; no reliable D call. The germline V gene has CDR1 SGHTA and CDR2 FQGNSA. This CDR3 has 15 amino acids. Trimming shortened V by 3 bases and J by 0 bases, and 9 bases separated the two germline ends. CDR3 in DNA: TGTGCCAGCAGCTTCGGCAGGTCCTCTGGAAACACCATATATTTT. It is translated as CASSFGRSSGNTIYF.

The chain recombines TRBV5-1 with TRBJ2-7; 7 bases are shared with TRBD2. The germline CDR1 and CDR2 sequences are SGHRS and YFSETQ. Trimming took 4 bases from V and 6 from J; bases not matched to a gene: 10. The CDR3 is 14 amino acids. CDR3 bases: TGCGCCAGCAGCCTAGGACTAGGCGAGCCCGAGCAGTACTTC. Encoded protein: CASSLGLGEPEQYF. Variable domain in full (rest from reference TRBV5-1 and TRBJ2-7): KAGVTQTPRYLIKTRGQQVTLSCSPISGHRSVSWYQQTPGQGLQFLFEYFSETQRNKGNFPGRFSGRQFSNSRSEMNVSTLELGDSALYLCASSLGLGEPEQYFGPGTRLTVT.

The chain uses TRBV7-2 and TRBJ2-3; D remains ambiguous. CDR1 is SGHTA, CDR2 FQGNSA, per germline. Deletions cut 1 base from V and 2 bases from J, with 7 bases between. This CDR3 contains 14 residues. The CDR3 sequence: CASSLDGNTDTQYF. CDR3 bases: TGTGCCAGCAGCTTAGATGGCAACACAGATACGCAGTATTTT.

The genes are TRBV14 and TRBJ1-1; D gene uncertain. The CDR3 consists of 13 residues. CDR1 is SGHDN, CDR2 FVKESK, per germline. Trimming left V 0 bases short and J 12 bases short, with 14 bases between. CDR3 DNA sequence: TGTGCCAGCAGCCAAGATCTAACGGGGTTCCCTTTCTTT. Protein: CASSQDLTGFPFF. The full variable domain, in which reference TRBV14 and TRBJ1-1 provide the parts outside the CDR3, is EAGVTQFPSHSVIEKGQTVTLRCDPISGHDNLYWYRRVMGKEIKFLLHFVKESKQDESGMPNNRFLAERTGGTYSTLKVQPAELEDSGVYFCASSQDLTGFPFFGQGTRLTVV.

The rearrangement links TRBV2 to TRBJ2-1, with TRBD2 as a possible D gene (6 bases). The germline V and J ends were trimmed by 6 bases and 1 base, with 13 bases remaining between them. CDR3 length: 15 amino acids. Germline CDR1 is SNHLY and CDR2 is FYNNEI. The CDR3: CASSKSGTSYNEQFF. The CDR3 DNA is TGTGCCAGCAGCAAAAGTGGGACTTCCTACAATGAGCAGTTCTTC. The full variable domain, its missing parts supplied by reference TRBV2 and TRBJ2-1, is EPEVTQTPSHQVTQMGQEVILRCVPISNHLYFYWYRQILGQKVEFLVSFYNNEISEKSEIFDDQFSVERPDGSNFTLKIRSTKLEDSAMYFCASSKSGTSYNEQFFGPGTRLTVL.

This chain connects TRBV27 to TRBJ2-1; TRBD2 is a possible D gene (6 bases). There are 12 residues in the CDR3. Germline V lookup: CDR1 MNHEY, CDR2 SMNVEV (reference sequence). Trimming stripped 3 bases from V and 10 bases from J, with 10 bases between. Here the CDR3 DNA reads TGTGCCAGCAGTTTCCTTGGGAGGGAGCAGTTCTTC. It specifies CASSFLGREQFF.

The rearrangement links TRBV7-3 to TRBJ2-5; possibly TRBD1 for D (6 bases). Germline V lookup: CDR1 SGHTA, CDR2 FQGTGA. V lost 2 bases and J lost 3, with 10 bases in between. CDR3 length: 14 amino acids. The CDR3 protein is CASSLGAGEETQYF. The DNA for the CDR3 is TGTGCCAGCAGCTTAGGGGCAGGGGAAGAGACCCAGTACTTC.

The gene calls are TRBV7-3 and TRBJ1-1; D might be TRBD1 (5 bases). V lost 5 bases and J 1 base, leaving 11 bases between the germline ends. The CDR3 runs to 14 residues. Per the germline V gene, CDR1 is SGHTA and CDR2 is FQGTGA. CDR3 residues: CASSQGSRNTEAFF. The CDR3 nucleotides read TGTGCCAGCAGCCAGGGCTCGAGGAACACTGAAGCTTTCTTT.

The chain carries TRBV6-6 and TRBJ1-6, with D hard to call. Germline CDR1 and CDR2: MNHNY and SVGAGI (reference sequence). CDR3 length: 14 residues. V was pared by 8 bases and J by 3 bases, with 11 bases between. The CDR3 spells CASQEGIYNSPLHF. The CDR3 nucleotides are TGTGCCAGCCAGGAGGGCATCTATAATTCACCCCTCCACTTT.

The CDR3 here is CASGSGTSGGWKETQYF. The CDR3 DNA follows: TGTGCTAGTGGTTCCGGGACTAGCGGGGGCTGGAAGGAGACCCAGTACTTC. The chain joins TRBV12-5 to TRBJ2-5; 14 bases align to TRBD2. CDR3 length equals 17 residues. V was pared by 4 bases and J by 5 bases, with 9 bases of the junction left unmatched. Germline-derived CDR1 and CDR2 are LGHNT and FRNRAP.

The chain is built from TRBV18 and TRBJ1-4, with D tentatively TRBD1 (6 bases). The CDR3 is 16 residues long. Deletions cut 6 bases from V and 0 bases from J, with 14 bases between. The V gene's germline CDR1 is KGHSH and CDR2 LQKENI. CDR3 residues: CASSPDSYATNEKLFF. DNA for the CDR3: TGTGCCAGCTCCCCGGACAGTTATGCAACTAATGAAAAACTGTTTTTT.